These 17 T cell receptor beta chains were all obtained from the same sample, sequenced in a study of blood T cell repertoires in COVID-19. Sequenced by immunoSEQ multiplex PCR; TCRdb stores in-frame clones only, minus some. The profile shows about 270,000 clones, approximately 91% of them singletons. Material: peripheral blood. All receptors come from a person between 18 and 30 years old with COVID-19, enrolled during active disease.

The chain links TRBV5-4 to TRBJ2-5, with TRBD1 as a possible D gene (5 bases). Germline values: CDR1 SGHNT, CDR2 YYREEE (reference sequence). This CDR3 comprises 17 residues. Trimming cost V 4 bases and J 1 base, with 20 bases left between them. CDR3 protein: CASSPSFRDGVQETQYF. CDR3 nucleotide sequence: TGTGCCAGCAGCCCCAGTTTCAGGGATGGTGTCCAAGAGACCCAGTACTTC.

The V gene is TRBV11-2, the J gene TRBJ1-2, with a possible D match to TRBD1 (5 bases). CDR1 is SGHAT, CDR2 FQNNGV, per germline. This CDR3 region has 14 residues. V was clipped by 0 bases and J by 4 bases, with 9 bases between them. CDR3 region: CASSLDVTGYGYTF. CDR3 DNA: TGTGCCAGCAGCTTAGATGTAACAGGCTATGGCTACACCTTC.

The rearrangement uses TRBV7-9 and TRBJ1-1, with a weak D call TRBD1 (6 bases). CDR1 SEHNR and CDR2 FQNEAQ come from the germline V gene (reference sequence). The V end lost 2 bases, the J end lost 10 bases, and 11 bases lay between the germline ends. The CDR3 totals 12 residues. The CDR3 reads CASSLTPGVAFF. As DNA, the CDR3 is TGTGCCAGCAGCTTAACCCCAGGGGTAGCTTTCTTT.

The chain carries TRBV5-6 and TRBJ1-5, with D perhaps TRBD1 (5 bases). The CDR3 has 15 amino acids. V was clipped by 0 bases and J by 6 bases, with 13 bases between them. Germline CDR1 and CDR2: SGHDT and YYEEEE. Written as DNA, the CDR3 is TGTGCCAGCAGCTTGGGCAGGGTCCGAGGTCAGCCCCAGCATTTT. This codes for CASSLGRVRGQPQHF.

V is TRBV6-6 and J is TRBJ2-5, with 12 bases matching TRBD2. The V gene end was trimmed by 0 bases and the J gene end by 6 bases; junction bases not matched to a gene: 5. CDR1 and CDR2 (germline): MNHNY, SVGAGI (reference sequence). This CDR3 comprises 16 residues. CDR3 nucleotide sequence: TGTGCCAGCAGTTACTCGAGGCTAGCGGGGGGGAAGACCCAGTACTTC. Protein sequence: CASSYSRLAGGKTQYF.

This chain links TRBV7-2 with TRBJ2-5, with 12 nucleotides matching TRBD2. The germline CDR1 and CDR2 sequences are SGHTA and FQGNSA. After removal of 11 bases from V and 5 bases from J, the junction contained 6 bases not matched to a gene. The CDR3 sequence is 13 residues long. The CDR3 reads CASSGRAGETQYF. CDR3 sequence (DNA): TGTGCCTCTAGCGGGAGGGCCGGGGAGACCCAGTACTTC.

This clone showed up just once. The chain uses TRBV4-2 and TRBJ1-2, with D possibly being TRBD1 (5 bases). Germline V CDR1 and CDR2: LGHNA, YNFKEQ. Trimming removed 2 bases from V and 4 bases from J, with 14 bases in between. CDR3 size: 15 residues. For the CDR3, the DNA is TGTGCCAGCAGCCAACCTACAGGATCCCTCTATGGCTACACCTTC. This translates into CASSQPTGSLYGYTF.

CDR3: CASSLALSSYNEQFF. Here the CDR3 DNA reads TGCGCCAGCAGCCTAGCGCTGAGCTCCTACAATGAGCAGTTCTTC. The chain is built from TRBV5-1 and TRBJ2-1; perhaps TRBD2 as D (6 bases). This CDR3 is built from 15 residues. CDR1 is SGHRS, CDR2 YFSETQ, per germline. With 4 bases removed from V and 0 bases from J, the gap between germline ends came to 11 bases.

This sequence joins TRBV27 and TRBJ1-6; possibly TRBD1 for D (6 bases). Germline V gene lookup returns CDR1 MNHEY and CDR2 SMNVEV (reference sequence). Trimming removed 3 bases from V and 8 bases from J, with 11 bases in between. This CDR3 has 14 residues. The CDR3 nucleotides read TGTGCCAGCAGTTTTACGGGGGGCGATTCACCCCTCCACTTT. It is translated as CASSFTGGDSPLHF.

This rearrangement joins TRBV5-5 to TRBJ2-1; 7 nucleotides agree with TRBD2. The ends lost 2 bases at V and 8 bases at J; junction bases unmatched: 13. This CDR3 has 16 amino acids. CDR1 and CDR2 from the germline V gene are SGHKS and YYEKEE (reference sequence). CDR3 loop: CASSFWAGGSRDEQFF. The CDR3 DNA reads TGTGCCAGCAGCTTTTGGGCGGGCGGGAGTAGGGATGAGCAGTTCTTC.

This chain uses TRBV5-6 with TRBJ2-1; a weak D match, TRBD1 (7 bases). Per germline, CDR1 SGHDT and CDR2 YYEEEE. V lost 4 bases to trimming and J lost 8 bases, with 13 bases between them. The CDR3 is 13 residues long. The CDR3 loop reads CASSLRGEDEQFF. The CDR3 DNA follows: TGTGCCAGCAGCCTCAGGGGGGAGGATGAGCAGTTCTTC.

Notes on this clone: The sample contains more than one DNA sequence encoding this CDR3. The rearrangement links TRBV9 to TRBJ1-5, with unresolved D. Trimming took 3 bases from V and 0 from J, leaving 4 bases between them. Germline CDR1 reads SGDLS; CDR2 reads YYNGEE. This CDR3 comprises 13 residues. CDR3 coding DNA: TGTGCCAGCAGCGGAGATAGCAATCAGCCCCAGCATTTT. It encodes CASSGDSNQPQHF.

About this clone itself: At the DNA level, this CDR3 is encoded by other sequences in the same sample as well. The chain is built from TRBV29-1 and TRBJ1-1; D not resolved. Germline V gene data show CDR1 as SQVTM and CDR2 as ANQGSEA. V was shortened by 1 base and J by 5 bases, with 5 bases between the two germline ends. CDR3 length: 11 residues. Here the CDR3 reads CSVEGATEAFF. The CDR3, as DNA: TGCAGCGTTGAAGGGGCGACTGAAGCTTTCTTT.

The rearrangement links TRBV7-8 to TRBJ1-5; 10 bases are shared with TRBD1. Germline V CDR1 and CDR2: SGHVS, FQNEAQ. V shed 5 bases and J 0 bases; nucleotides not matched to a gene: 13. The CDR3 sequence is 19 residues long. CDR3 residues: CASSQTRDRGLYSNQPQHF. The CDR3 nucleotides are TGTGCCAGCAGCCAGACTCGGGACAGGGGCCTCTATAGCAATCAGCCCCAGCATTTT.

The chain has TRBV10-3 and TRBJ2-3; D is unresolved. The CDR3 is made up of 11 amino acids. With 6 bases removed from V and 5 bases from J, the gap between germline ends came to 6 bases. Germline lookup yields CDR1 ENHRY and CDR2 SYGVKD. The CDR3 is CAIRAEDTQYF. The CDR3 region has the DNA TGTGCCATCAGGGCCGAAGATACGCAGTATTTT.

The chain has TRBV10-1 and TRBJ1-4; perhaps TRBD1 as D (6 bases). The CDR3 loop spans 15 amino acids. The V gene lost 3 bases and the J gene lost 3 bases, with 11 bases spanning the gap. From germline, CDR1 is WNHNN and CDR2 SYGVQD (reference sequence). CDR3 coding DNA: TGCGCCAGCAGTGATTCCGACAGGCCTAATGAAAAACTGTTTTTT. It specifies CASSDSDRPNEKLFF.

The gene calls are TRBV2 and TRBJ1-1; D unresolved. The CDR3 spans 14 residues. Germline CDR1 SNHLY, CDR2 FYNNEI. The V gene lost 2 bases and the J gene lost 0 bases, with 7 bases spanning the gap. The DNA for the CDR3 is TGTGCCAGCAGTGAATCAGTTATGAACACTGAAGCTTTCTTT. It encodes CASSESVMNTEAFF.